Included here is one T cell receptor (beta chain) sequence, with context. This clonotype has more than one count but fewer than ten. There is no known antigen for this receptor. Base qualities were left out, and no much larger clone turns up one base away. Libraries of naive CD8 T cells were generated from about 21,000 to 970,000 sorted cells, with 10%, 30% or 50% of the purified RNA used. Naive CD8 T cells, defined as CD8+CD4-CCR7+CD45RA+, were FACS-sorted into RLT Plus buffer on a BD FACSAria II. To test detection sensitivity, Jurkat RNA equivalent to approximately ten TCR copies was spiked into samples of about 19,000-1,000,000 naive CD8 T cells. CD8 T cells were enriched with RosetteSep CD8+ T Cell Enrichment Cocktail and Ficoll-Paque, followed by ACK red cell lysis. The CDR1 and CDR2 encoded by the germline V gene are ENHRY and SYGVKD. From its cysteine to its phenylalanine, the CDR3 spans 19 amino acids. Just CDR3 DNA is preserved here, 57 bases in frame from base 1. At the junction V is shortened by 2 bases and J by 3 bases; bases outside the gene matches: 10.

Libraries came from PCR. The reads were generated on an Illumina HiSeq 4000. Bulk TCR libraries were prepared as previously described, using TCR primers listed in Table S5. The Qiagen AllPrep DNA/RNA kit was used to purify total RNA. Before analysis, reads from multiple sequencing runs of one library were combined. Per the source publication's procedure: Only reads with exact TCR constant sequence were kept, trimmed to 150 nt, and grouped by their 12-nt molecular barcodes. Reads in each barcode group were sub-clustered using a 15% Levenshtein threshold, and a quality-weighted consensus sequence was built for each RNA molecule. Non-functional sequences were removed, as were lower-count sequences one edit away from another. Barcode sub-clusters with fewer than 20% of the maximum read count were removed, based on fitting two negative binomial distributions. TCRdb reran the public reads through fastp at Q25 and MiXCR, keeping productive beta chains. Rows with one shared CDR3 protein collapse into an entry with the most common genes and DNA. TCRdb, rather than the study authors, made the V and J calls. This sample holds just under 650,000 distinct CDR3 sequences; nearly 20% were observed only once. The ten top clones hold about 0.9% of the sample.

The sample is drawn from a study of molecular identifiers for immune sequencing clone quantification listed by TCRdb under 2018. A note on the overall study: In a replicate experiment, RNA from around 20,000 or 100,000 naive CD8 T cells was split into five aliquots, four of which were sequenced. This methods study benchmarked molecular-identifier clustering-based TCR repertoire sequencing (MIDCIRS) and TCR RNA copy counting, using CD8 T cells to do so. On the study overall, not on this receptor specifically: Even against a background of one million naive CD8 T cells, spiked-in Jurkat TCR RNA amounting to a single cell's worth was reported to be detectable. The sizes of highly expanded clones could end up underestimated when identical TCR molecules share a barcode. When barcode sub-clustering was left out, chimeric consensus sequences inflated TCR diversity, with chimeras reaching as high as 47%. The naive libraries included spiked-in Jurkat TCR RNA (roughly nine copies' worth), and this Jurkat TCR RNA is not part of the donor repertoire. Modeling estimated around 3 recovered TCR RNA copies per cell, compared with about 10 by digital PCR, which implies about 32% capture efficiency. Clones above 20 RNA copies held over 99% of molecules in CMV-specific effector cells but under 1% in naive cells.

In this chain, TRBV10-3 is recombined with TRBJ2-5; 15 bases in the middle match TRBD2. The receptor comes from a human donor in good health. Some libraries in this study had Jurkat cell RNA spiked in. Sequencing was performed on naive CD8+ T cells from blood, with Jurkat cell RNA spiked in. This sample's cell subset or site label indicates: FACS-sorted CD8+CD4-CCR7+CD45RA+ naive T cells. The DNA is TGTGCCATCAGTGAGGTTGAAGGACTAGCGGGAGGGCCGGAAGAGACCCAGTACTTC. Its product reads: CAISEVEGLAGGPEETQYF.